This T cell receptor beta chain was documented in a study of cytomegalovirus exposure and HLA in healthy donors. Across the study: Earlier sequencing of about 179 million T cells yielded roughly 100 million unique TCR beta sequences.

Trimming took 7 bases from V and 5 from J, leaving 23 bases between them. CDR3 length equals 16 residues. CDR1 is MNHEY, CDR2 SMNVEV, per germline (reference sequence). The PCR employed 60 Vbeta primers together with 13 Jbeta primers. Profiling relied on immunoSEQ multiplex PCR, and the TCRdb table lists in-frame clones only, not all of them. There are about 180,000 clones in the sample; about four fifths occur only once, and around 3% lies in the top ten. Whole-study results and caveats: Compared with the roughly 700-donor mean, an Asian-associated ancestry cluster reportedly had fewer N-insertions, according to a later analysis. Accurate HLA-A and HLA-B prediction from TCR beta sequences was reported for most subjects. Presence/absence analyses treated sequencing depth as roughly uniform across donors.

As for this clone: Its antigen is currently unknown.

This sequence was found in a male donor in good health and CMV-seronegative. The sample comprised PBMCs. V is TRBV27 and J is TRBJ2-5; TRBD1 is a possible D gene (5 bases). The CDR3 bases are TGTGCCAGCACAAGAGCCGGGCCGCTTCCAGGGGAGACCCAGTACTTC. It yields the protein CASTRAGPLPGETQYF.